This is a list of T cell receptor beta chains from one sample in a study of early T cells in non-severe SARS-CoV-2 infection. MiXCR, applied by TCRdb to the 5' RACE reads, yields one record per CDR3 protein. The repertoire consists of about 99,000 distinct CDR3 sequences, with roughly 15% occurring once and the leading ten covering about 1.3%. Sequencing input: whole blood. All receptors come from an adult who was a healthcare worker with PCR-confirmed SARS-CoV-2 infection or an uninfected control (not recorded which). Each CDR3 is given with its conserved first and last residue. Fields, in order: D gene, V gene, J gene, CDR3 protein. The D gene is left open where the match is weak.

d_call: NA; v_call: TRBV29-1; j_call: TRBJ1-1; cdr3_aa: CSVWNTEAFF
d_call: TRBD2; v_call: TRBV20-1; j_call: TRBJ2-1; cdr3_aa: CSAGRSGGTYNEQFF
d_call: NA; v_call: TRBV28; j_call: TRBJ2-5; cdr3_aa: CASSFVAVETQYF
d_call: NA; v_call: TRBV6-2/TRBV6-3; j_call: TRBJ1-5; cdr3_aa: CASMTSAGELQPQHF
d_call: NA; v_call: TRBV10-1; j_call: TRBJ1-1; cdr3_aa: CASSGTPVSTEAFF
d_call: NA; v_call: TRBV6-1; j_call: TRBJ2-7; cdr3_aa: CASSESGAEPYEQYF
d_call: NA; v_call: TRBV9; j_call: TRBJ2-7; cdr3_aa: CASSVGGSEAYEQYF
d_call: NA; v_call: TRBV20-1; j_call: TRBJ2-1; cdr3_aa: CSARDGGLRNEQFF
d_call: NA; v_call: TRBV6-1; j_call: TRBJ1-1; cdr3_aa: CARGGWSSFF
d_call: NA; v_call: TRBV29-1; j_call: TRBJ2-7; cdr3_aa: CSVVASSYEQHF
d_call: NA; v_call: TRBV2; j_call: TRBJ2-6; cdr3_aa: CASSEAFSGANVLTF
d_call: TRBD2; v_call: TRBV7-9; j_call: TRBJ2-5; cdr3_aa: CASSLESGRYQETQYF
d_call: NA; v_call: TRBV11-2; j_call: TRBJ2-2; cdr3_aa: CASSLEAGPTGELFF
d_call: NA; v_call: TRBV28; j_call: TRBJ2-1; cdr3_aa: CASSLDTYNEQFF
d_call: NA; v_call: TRBV10-3; j_call: TRBJ1-1; cdr3_aa: CAISKTGMNTEAFF
d_call: NA; v_call: TRBV6-2/TRBV6-3; j_call: TRBJ1-2; cdr3_aa: CASRPSGRSYGYTF
d_call: TRBD2; v_call: TRBV5-5; j_call: TRBJ2-1; cdr3_aa: CASSLRTSGAHSYNEQFF
d_call: NA; v_call: TRBV5-1; j_call: TRBJ2-2; cdr3_aa: CASSLIQGNTGELFF
d_call: NA; v_call: TRBV29-1; j_call: TRBJ1-1; cdr3_aa: CSVRMGRDTEAFF
d_call: NA; v_call: TRBV7-8; j_call: TRBJ2-3; cdr3_aa: CASSESSAGATDTQYF
d_call: TRBD2; v_call: TRBV11-2; j_call: TRBJ2-1; cdr3_aa: CASSRERELNEQFF
d_call: TRBD2; v_call: TRBV20-1; j_call: TRBJ2-7; cdr3_aa: CSAGTSGNYEQYF
d_call: TRBD1; v_call: TRBV23-1; j_call: TRBJ2-7; cdr3_aa: CASSQKDRDYEQYF
d_call: TRBD1; v_call: TRBV7-2; j_call: TRBJ1-2; cdr3_aa: CASSPQGGHYGYTF
d_call: TRBD2; v_call: TRBV4-3; j_call: TRBJ2-4; cdr3_aa: CASSPGLAGGGDIQYF
d_call: NA; v_call: TRBV20-1; j_call: TRBJ2-7; cdr3_aa: CSARAMGSSYEQYF
d_call: NA; v_call: TRBV7-9; j_call: TRBJ1-6; cdr3_aa: CASSPSRASSPLHF
d_call: NA; v_call: TRBV6-1; j_call: TRBJ2-3; cdr3_aa: CASSPRGQGGTDTQYF
d_call: NA; v_call: TRBV4-3; j_call: TRBJ2-2; cdr3_aa: CASSQEARGTGELFF
d_call: NA; v_call: TRBV20-1; j_call: TRBJ1-3; cdr3_aa: CSALDRVSGNTIYF
d_call: NA; v_call: TRBV5-4; j_call: TRBJ2-4; cdr3_aa: CASSLSGDRAKNILYF
d_call: NA; v_call: TRBV7-9; j_call: TRBJ1-5; cdr3_aa: CASSFGGQPQHF
d_call: NA; v_call: TRBV10-3; j_call: TRBJ1-1; cdr3_aa: CAISESERIAFF
d_call: NA; v_call: TRBV7-9; j_call: TRBJ1-4; cdr3_aa: CASSFDRRVEKLFF
d_call: NA; v_call: TRBV10-3; j_call: TRBJ1-2; cdr3_aa: CAISQDGNYGYTF
d_call: TRBD1; v_call: TRBV23-1; j_call: TRBJ2-7; cdr3_aa: CASNRDRDYEQYF
d_call: NA; v_call: TRBV12-5; j_call: TRBJ2-7; cdr3_aa: CASGLGSQGYEQYF
d_call: TRBD1; v_call: TRBV5-1; j_call: TRBJ1-1; cdr3_aa: CASSPTGQVTEAFF
d_call: NA; v_call: TRBV28; j_call: TRBJ2-3; cdr3_aa: CASSLARGADTQYF
d_call: NA; v_call: TRBV7-2; j_call: TRBJ2-1; cdr3_aa: CASSLSETVSPRF
d_call: NA; v_call: TRBV5-4; j_call: TRBJ1-4; cdr3_aa: CASSLPHNEKLFF
d_call: NA; v_call: TRBV19; j_call: TRBJ1-1; cdr3_aa: CASSIDPSGMNTEAFF
d_call: NA; v_call: TRBV7-9; j_call: TRBJ2-7; cdr3_aa: CASSLGAGVYEQYF
d_call: TRBD1; v_call: TRBV18; j_call: TRBJ2-7; cdr3_aa: CASSQTGTGGYEQYF
d_call: TRBD2; v_call: TRBV11-2; j_call: TRBJ2-5; cdr3_aa: CASSPPGSGGETQYF
d_call: TRBD1; v_call: TRBV29-1; j_call: TRBJ2-7; cdr3_aa: CSGRTGDEQYF
d_call: NA; v_call: TRBV18; j_call: TRBJ2-5; cdr3_aa: CASSPLDGQETQYF
d_call: NA; v_call: TRBV14; j_call: TRBJ2-7; cdr3_aa: CASSPEDRSFIYEQYF